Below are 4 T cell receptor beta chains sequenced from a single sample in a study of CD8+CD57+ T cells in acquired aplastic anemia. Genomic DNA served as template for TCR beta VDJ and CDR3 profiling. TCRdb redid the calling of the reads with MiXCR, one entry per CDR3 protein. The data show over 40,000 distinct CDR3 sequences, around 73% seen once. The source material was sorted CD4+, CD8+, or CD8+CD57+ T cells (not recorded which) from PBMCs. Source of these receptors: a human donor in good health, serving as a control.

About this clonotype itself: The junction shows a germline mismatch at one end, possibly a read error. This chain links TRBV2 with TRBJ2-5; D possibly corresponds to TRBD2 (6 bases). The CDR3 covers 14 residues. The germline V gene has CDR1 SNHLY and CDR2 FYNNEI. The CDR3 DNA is TGTACCAGCGGACCCGGGACTCGGGCGGAGACCCAGTACTTC. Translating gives CTSGPGTRAETQYF.

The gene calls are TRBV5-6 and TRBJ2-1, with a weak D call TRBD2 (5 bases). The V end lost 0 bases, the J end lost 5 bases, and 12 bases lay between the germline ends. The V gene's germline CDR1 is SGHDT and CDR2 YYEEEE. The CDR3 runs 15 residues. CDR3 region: CASSLGGESHNEQFF. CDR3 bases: TGTGCCAGCAGCTTGGGTGGGGAGTCTCACAATGAGCAGTTCTTC.

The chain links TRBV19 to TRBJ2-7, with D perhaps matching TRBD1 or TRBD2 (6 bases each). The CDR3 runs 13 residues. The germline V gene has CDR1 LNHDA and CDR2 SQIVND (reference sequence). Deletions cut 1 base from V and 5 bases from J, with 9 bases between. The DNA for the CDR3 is TGTGCCAGTAGTATAGTGGGGGGCCACGAGCAGTACTTC. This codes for CASSIVGGHEQYF.

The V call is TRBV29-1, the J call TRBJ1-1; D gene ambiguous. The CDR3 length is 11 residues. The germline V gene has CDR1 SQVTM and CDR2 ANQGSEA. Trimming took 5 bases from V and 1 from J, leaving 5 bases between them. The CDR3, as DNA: TGCAGCGTTCGTCCGAACACTGAAGCTTTCTTT. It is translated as CSVRPNTEAFF.